Detailed here is one T cell receptor (beta chain). Its antigen is still unknown. This sample is part of a study of blood T cells in healthy people across ages. Overall study findings and caveats: Significant beta diversity loss was already apparent by age approximately 38, declining roughly linearly. Donors of long life had a larger count of naive CD4+ cells and greater diversity than aged donors.

The donors, all healthy, were Caucasians living in Russia, aged about 6 to 90. Germline V gene sequence: CDR1 MNHEY, CDR2 SMNVEV (reference sequence). The V and J ends lost 4 bases and 7 bases, in that order; junction bases with no gene match: 7. There are 15 residues in the CDR3. Through a sample-barcoded 5' primer and a J-beta primer mix, a second PCR was run for roughly 6 to 12 cycles. TCRdb reanalysed the 5' RACE reads using MiXCR and keeps one entry per CDR3 protein. The profile shows fewer than 2,000,000 distinct CDR3 sequences, roughly two fifths of them singletons. The V and J genes are TRBV27 and TRBJ1-2; 12 positions match TRBD1. This TCR was recovered from a human donor in good health. Input material: blood. The CDR3 is CASSSRDRGLGGYTF. CDR3 in DNA: TGTGCCAGCAGTTCCCGGGACAGGGGGCTTGGTGGCTACACCTTC.